The subject of this entry is one T cell receptor (beta chain). The data were obtained in a study of cytomegalovirus exposure and HLA in healthy donors. This CDR3 has 14 residues. The ends were cut back, 8 bases at V and 0 bases at J, with 10 bases in the middle. CDR1 and CDR2 from the germline V gene are MRHNA and SNTAGT. Only in-frame clones appear in the TCRdb table, and some are missing; sequencing was by immunoSEQ multiplex PCR. This table holds roughly 120,000 clones, roughly 90% found once. Sequencing was performed on PBMCs. This TCR was recovered from a man younger than 45 in good health and CMV-seronegative. J is TRBJ2-2 and V is TRBV6-4, with D possibly being TRBD2 (5 bases). CDR3 region: CASAGSPNTGELFF. CDR3 bases: TGTGCCAGCGCGGGCAGCCCGAACACCGGGGAGCTGTTTTTT.